This TCR beta chain was captured in a study of OX40 agonist ivuxolimab in advanced cancers. Measured with immunoSEQ multiplex PCR; TCRdb has only the in-frame clones, and not every one. The sample carries roughly 60,000 clones, roughly 89% recorded once. CDR3 size: 15 residues. V was trimmed by 0 bases and J by 3 bases, leaving 9 bases between them. Per germline, CDR1 LNHDA and CDR2 SQIVND (reference sequence). This specimen consisted of CD4+ or CD8+ T cells sorted from blood, obtained in a trial of the OX40 agonist ivuxolimab. The V and J genes are TRBV19 and TRBJ1-5; D uncertain. This clonotype was obtained from an adult with an advanced solid tumor such as melanoma, head and neck, liver or kidney cancer. CDR3 amino acids: CASSIDTALNQPQHF. The CDR3 DNA sequence: TGTGCCAGTAGTATAGATACAGCCCTCAATCAGCCCCAGCATTTT.